The next 13 T cell receptor beta chains were all read from a single sample in a study of cytomegalovirus exposure and HLA in healthy donors. A multiplex PCR was run with 60 Vbeta primers and 13 Jbeta primers. TCRdb's copy holds only in-frame clones and misses some; the assay was immunoSEQ multiplex PCR. Of hundreds of thousands of clones in the sample, 85% were seen once. Input material: PBMCs. These receptors came from a girl aged 2 to 10 in good health and CMV-seronegative.

The chain recombines TRBV6-1 with TRBJ2-3; D unclear. The V gene lost 4 bases and the J gene lost 1 base, with 12 bases spanning the gap. CDR1 is MNHNS, CDR2 SASEGT, per germline. This CDR3 is 15 amino acids long. The CDR3 is CASSVFSVRTDTQYF. DNA for the CDR3: TGTGCCAGCAGTGTCTTCTCGGTTCGCACAGATACGCAGTATTTT.

The CDR3 coding sequence is TGTGCCAGCAGTTTACGACAGGGGAGCTATGGCTACACCTTC. Encoded protein: CASSLRQGSYGYTF. The chain is built from TRBV27 and TRBJ1-2; 8 positions match TRBD1. With 2 bases clipped from V and 4 bases from J, the junction kept 3 bases outside the gene matches. This CDR3 has 14 amino acids. Germline assignment: CDR1 MNHEY and CDR2 SMNVEV (reference sequence).

J is TRBJ2-3 and V is TRBV15; 10 bases match TRBD1. Germline CDR1 reads LNHNV; CDR2 reads YYDKDF (reference sequence). V lost 8 bases, J lost 4 bases, and 0 bases stayed unmatched. This CDR3 has 12 residues. CDR3 protein: CATGQGADTQYF. CDR3 coding DNA: TGTGCCACCGGACAGGGGGCAGATACGCAGTATTTT.

The chain employs TRBV5-4 and TRBJ2-3; the D is unclear. This CDR3 has 15 amino acids. Looked up from germline, CDR1 is SGHNT and CDR2 is YYREEE (reference sequence). Trimming stripped 2 bases from V and 2 bases from J, with 12 bases between. This CDR3 is CASSFSAAFTDTQYF. Here the CDR3 DNA reads TGTGCCAGCAGCTTCAGTGCGGCCTTCACAGATACGCAGTATTTT.

The chain joins TRBV4-1 to TRBJ2-2; 9 bases agree with TRBD2. With V trimmed by 2 bases and J by 8 bases, 9 bases remained unmatched. Germline assignment: CDR1 MGHRA and CDR2 YSYEKL. CDR3 length: 16 amino acids. The CDR3 DNA sequence: TGCGCCAGCAGCCAAATAAGCGGGGGGCCGGGGGGGGAGCTGTTTTTT. Translating gives CASSQISGGPGGELFF.

This clone was seen only a few times. This chain joins TRBV4-1 and TRBJ2-5, with 8 nucleotides matching TRBD1. Germline V gene sequence: CDR1 MGHRA, CDR2 YSYEKL. The CDR3 spans 14 residues. V lost 4 bases to trimming and J lost 2 bases; unmatched junction nucleotides: 3. CDR3 amino acids: CASSPRGPQETQYF. The CDR3 DNA is TGCGCCAGCAGCCCCAGGGGGCCTCAAGAGACCCAGTACTTC.

CDR3 loop: CASSAYTSNYGYTF. The CDR3 DNA reads as TGTGCCAGCTCAGCCTATACTTCTAACTATGGCTACACCTTC. V gene TRBV18 combines with J gene TRBJ1-2; D is undetermined. V lost 5 bases and J lost 0, with 10 bases in between. CDR1 is KGHSH, CDR2 LQKENI, per germline. This CDR3 spans 14 amino acids.

A few counts support this clone. The rearrangement links TRBV5-4 to TRBJ1-3; weak D call: TRBD1 (5 bases). Germline V CDR1 and CDR2: SGHNT, YYREEE (reference sequence). This CDR3 is 13 amino acids long. V shed 0 bases and J shed 4 bases, with 5 bases lying between them. CDR3 nucleotides: TGTGCCAGCAGCTTGGAGGGGGGAAACACCATATATTTT. It specifies CASSLEGGNTIYF. The whole variable domain, filled in from reference TRBV5-4 and TRBJ1-3, reads ETGVTQSPTHLIKTRGQQVTLRCSSQSGHNTVSWYQQALGQGPQFIFQYYREEENGRGNFPPRFSGLQFPNYSSELNVNALELDDSALYLCASSLEGGNTIYFGEGSWLTVV.

V is TRBV2 and J is TRBJ2-7, with TRBD2 as a possible D gene (5 bases). V lost 11 bases to trimming and J lost 6 bases, with 14 bases between them. Germline V gives CDR1 SNHLY, CDR2 FYNNEI. The CDR3 runs 11 residues. The CDR3 nucleotides read TGTGCCGGAGCCCAGAGGGCCGAGCAGTACTTC. It yields the protein CAGAQRAEQYF.

The CDR3 loop is CASRFRDRAHYGYTF. CDR3 sequence (DNA): TGTGCCAGTAGGTTCCGGGACAGGGCTCACTATGGCTACACCTTC. The J gene is TRBJ1-2, the V gene TRBV19; 9 bases are shared with TRBD1. Germline V CDR1 and CDR2: LNHDA, SQIVND (reference sequence). CDR3 length equals 15 residues. V lost 6 bases, J lost 3 bases, and 8 bases stayed unmatched. Full variable domain (missing parts from reference TRBV19 and TRBJ1-2): DGGITQSPKYLFRKEGQNVTLSCEQNLNHDAMYWYRQDPGQGLRLIYYSQIVNDFQKGDIAEGYSVSREKKESFPLTVTSAQKNPTAFYLCASRFRDRAHYGYTFGSGTRLTVV.

The V and J genes are TRBV6-1 and TRBJ2-1; 11 nucleotides align to TRBD2. J gave up 9 bases and V 1 base, and 8 bases lay outside the gene matches. The CDR3 runs to 16 residues. Germline CDR1 and CDR2: MNHNS and SASEGT. The chain's CDR3 is CASSEGLAGPGREQFF. CDR3 DNA sequence: TGTGCCAGCAGTGAAGGACTAGCGGGGCCAGGGCGTGAGCAGTTCTTC.

For the CDR3, the DNA is TGTGCCAGCAGCTTACGCAGGGGGCTAGAAAACACCATATATTTT. The encoded protein is CASSLRRGLENTIYF. The rearrangement joins TRBV7-2 to TRBJ1-3; 8 positions match TRBD1. The CDR3 covers 15 residues. Per germline, CDR1 SGHTA and CDR2 FQGNSA. V trimming: 2 bases; J trimming: 6 bases; junction bases outside the gene matches: 6.

The rearrangement uses TRBV4-2 and TRBJ1-2; TRBD1 is a possible D gene (5 bases). Germline loops: CDR1 LGHNA, CDR2 YNFKEQ. Trimming shortened V by 0 bases and J by 5 bases, and 10 bases separated the two germline ends. The CDR3 has 14 amino acids. CDR3 amino acids: CASSQENRRYGYTF. CDR3 in DNA: TGTGCCAGCAGCCAAGAGAACAGGCGTTATGGCTACACCTTC.